This T cell receptor beta chain appears in the sequencing data of a study of OX40 agonist ivuxolimab in advanced cancers. TCRdb's copy holds only in-frame clones and misses some; the assay was immunoSEQ multiplex PCR. The table has about 55,000 clones, approximately 90% seen once; the top ten hold roughly 1.5%. The germline CDR1 and CDR2 sequences are SNHLY and FYNNEI. J lost 4 bases, V lost 4 bases, and 7 bases had no gene match. This CDR3 comprises 16 residues. The sample in question was CD4+ or CD8+ T cells sorted from blood, obtained in a trial of the OX40 agonist ivuxolimab. The rearrangement links TRBV2 to TRBJ1-4, with 9 bases fitting TRBD1. The clonotype was recovered from an adult with an advanced solid tumor such as melanoma, head and neck, liver or kidney cancer. CDR3 DNA: TGTGCCAGCAGTGGGGGACAGGGAGGAAATAATGAAAAACTGTTTTTT. Its translation: CASSGGQGGNNEKLFF.